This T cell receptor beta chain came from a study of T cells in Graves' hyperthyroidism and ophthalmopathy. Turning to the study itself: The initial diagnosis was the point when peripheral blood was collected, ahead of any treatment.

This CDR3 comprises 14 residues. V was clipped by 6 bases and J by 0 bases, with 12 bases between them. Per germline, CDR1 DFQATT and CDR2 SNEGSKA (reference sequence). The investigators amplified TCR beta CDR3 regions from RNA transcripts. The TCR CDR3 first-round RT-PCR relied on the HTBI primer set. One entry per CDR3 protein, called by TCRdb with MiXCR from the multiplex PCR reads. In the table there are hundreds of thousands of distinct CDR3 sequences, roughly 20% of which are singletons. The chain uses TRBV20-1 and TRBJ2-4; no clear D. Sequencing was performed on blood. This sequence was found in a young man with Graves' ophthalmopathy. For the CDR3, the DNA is TGCAGTGCATCGGAGACTGTAGCCAAAAACATTCAGTACTTC. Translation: CSASETVAKNIQYF.